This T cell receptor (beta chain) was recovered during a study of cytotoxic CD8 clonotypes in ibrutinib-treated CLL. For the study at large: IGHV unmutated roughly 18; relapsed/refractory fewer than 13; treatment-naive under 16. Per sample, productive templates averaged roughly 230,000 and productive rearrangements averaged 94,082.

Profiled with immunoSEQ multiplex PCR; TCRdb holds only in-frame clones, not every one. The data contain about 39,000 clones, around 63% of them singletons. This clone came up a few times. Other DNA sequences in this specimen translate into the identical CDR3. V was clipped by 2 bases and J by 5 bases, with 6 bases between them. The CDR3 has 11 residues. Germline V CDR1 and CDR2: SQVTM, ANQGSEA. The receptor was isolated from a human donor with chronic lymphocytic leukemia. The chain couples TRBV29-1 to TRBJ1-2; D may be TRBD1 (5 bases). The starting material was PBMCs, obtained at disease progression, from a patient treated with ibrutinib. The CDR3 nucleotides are TGCAGCGTTGAAAGGGGTTATGGCTACACCTTC. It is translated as CSVERGYGYTF.